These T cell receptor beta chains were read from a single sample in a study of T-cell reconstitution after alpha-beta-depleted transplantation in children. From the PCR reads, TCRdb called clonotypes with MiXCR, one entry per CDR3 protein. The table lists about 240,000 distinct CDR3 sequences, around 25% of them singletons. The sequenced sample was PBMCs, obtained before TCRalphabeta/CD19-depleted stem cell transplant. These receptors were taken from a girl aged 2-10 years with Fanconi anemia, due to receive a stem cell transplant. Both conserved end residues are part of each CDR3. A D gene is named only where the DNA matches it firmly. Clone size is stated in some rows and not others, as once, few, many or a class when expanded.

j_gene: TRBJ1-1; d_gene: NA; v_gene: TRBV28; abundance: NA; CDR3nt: TGTGCTTCCCATCGAAGTTACACTGAAGCTTTCTTT; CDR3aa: CASHRSYTEAFF
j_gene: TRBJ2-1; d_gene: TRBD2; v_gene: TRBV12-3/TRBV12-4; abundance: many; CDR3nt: TGTGCCAGCAGTTTACGCGGGGGGCCTAATGAGCAGTTCTTC; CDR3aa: CASSLRGGPNEQFF
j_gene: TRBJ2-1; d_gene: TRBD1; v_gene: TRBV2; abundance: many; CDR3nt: TGTGCCAGCTTTTTCCTTCCGGGACAGGGCGAGAATGAGCAGTTCTTC; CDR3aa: CASFFLPGQGENEQFF
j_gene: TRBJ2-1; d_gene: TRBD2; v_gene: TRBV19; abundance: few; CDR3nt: TGTGCCAGTAGTGCGGGACTAGCGGGAGTCAGTGAGCAGTTCTTC; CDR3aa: CASSAGLAGVSEQFF
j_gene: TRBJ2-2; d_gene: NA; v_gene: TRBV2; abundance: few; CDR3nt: TGTGCCAGCAGTGAAGCGCCGGGAACCGGGGAGCTGTTTTTT; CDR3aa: CASSEAPGTGELFF
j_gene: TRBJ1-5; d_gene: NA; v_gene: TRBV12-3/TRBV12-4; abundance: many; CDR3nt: TGTGCCAGCAGTTTAGCGAAGGAGGATTATCAGCCCCAGCATTTT; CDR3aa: CASSLAKEDYQPQHF
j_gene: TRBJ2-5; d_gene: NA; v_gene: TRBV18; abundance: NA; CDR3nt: TGTGCCAGCTCACCAAGGACAGCTGAAGAGACCCAGTACTTC; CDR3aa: CASSPRTAEETQYF
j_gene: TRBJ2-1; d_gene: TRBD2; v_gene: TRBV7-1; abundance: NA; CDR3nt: TGTGCCAGCAGCACTAGCGGAGATTACAATGAGCAGTTCTTC; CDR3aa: CASSTSGDYNEQFF
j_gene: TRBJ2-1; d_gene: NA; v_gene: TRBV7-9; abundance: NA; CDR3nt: TGTGCCAGCAGCTTGGCAGGGGCCCCGGGCAATGAGCAGTTCTTC; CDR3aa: CASSLAGAPGNEQFF
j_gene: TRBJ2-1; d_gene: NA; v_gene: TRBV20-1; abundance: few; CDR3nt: TGCAGTGCTAGAGTTGGTGGCCTGGTTGAGCAGTTCTTC; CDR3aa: CSARVGGLVEQFF
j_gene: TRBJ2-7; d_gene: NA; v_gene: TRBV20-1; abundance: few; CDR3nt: TGCAGTGCTAGCCAGCTAACCTCCTACGAGCAGTACTTC; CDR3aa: CSASQLTSYEQYF
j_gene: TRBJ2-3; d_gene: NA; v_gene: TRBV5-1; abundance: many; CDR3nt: TGCGCCAGCATGCAATGGACGGACACAGATACGCAGTATTTT; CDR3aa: CASMQWTDTDTQYF
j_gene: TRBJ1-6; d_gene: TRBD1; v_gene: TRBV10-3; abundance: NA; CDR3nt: TGTGCCATCAGTGGAACCGGGACAGGCTGGGATTCACCCCTCCACTTT; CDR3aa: CAISGTGTGWDSPLHF
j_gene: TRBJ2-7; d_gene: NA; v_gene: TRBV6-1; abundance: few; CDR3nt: TGTGCCAGCACTACGGAGGCAAAAAACGAGCAGTACTTC; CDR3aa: CASTTEAKNEQYF
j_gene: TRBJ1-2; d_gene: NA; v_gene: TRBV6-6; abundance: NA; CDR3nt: TGTGCCAGCAGTTATGACAGTGCCTATGGCTACACCTTC; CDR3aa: CASSYDSAYGYTF
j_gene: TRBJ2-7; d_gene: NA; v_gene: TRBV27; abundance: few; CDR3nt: TGTGCCAGCAGTCACGGACTTTACGAGCAGTACTTC; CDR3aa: CASSHGLYEQYF
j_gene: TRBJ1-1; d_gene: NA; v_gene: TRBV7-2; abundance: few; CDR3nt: TGTGCCAGCAGCTTAGCAAGAGAGAACACTGAAGCTTTCTTT; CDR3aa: CASSLARENTEAFF
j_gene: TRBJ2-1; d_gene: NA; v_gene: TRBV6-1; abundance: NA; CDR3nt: TGTGCCAGCAAGTCGGGACTGGAATACAATGAGCAGTTCTTC; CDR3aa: CASKSGLEYNEQFF
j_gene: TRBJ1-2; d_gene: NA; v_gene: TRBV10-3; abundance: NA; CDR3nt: TGTGCCATCAGTGAAGTAGGATATGGCTACACCTTC; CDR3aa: CAISEVGYGYTF
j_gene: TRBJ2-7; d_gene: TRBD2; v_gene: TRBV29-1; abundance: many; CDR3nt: TGCAGCGTTGAAAAATTGGTGTCGGTAGCGGGGGGCCACGAGCAGTACTTC; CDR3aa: CSVEKLVSVAGGHEQYF
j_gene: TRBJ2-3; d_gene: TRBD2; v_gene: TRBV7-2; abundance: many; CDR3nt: TGTGCCAGCAGCCTGACTAGCGGGGGTATAGATACGCAGTATTTT; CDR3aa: CASSLTSGGIDTQYF
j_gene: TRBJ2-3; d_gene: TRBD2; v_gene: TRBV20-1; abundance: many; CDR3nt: TGCAGTGCGAGAACTAGCGGGCTAAGCCCAAGCACGCAGTATTTT; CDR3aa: CSARTSGLSPSTQYF
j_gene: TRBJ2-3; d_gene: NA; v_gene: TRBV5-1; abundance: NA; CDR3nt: TGCGCCAGCAGCTTGGTGGCCAGGGGAGCAGATACGCAGTATTTT; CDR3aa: CASSLVARGADTQYF
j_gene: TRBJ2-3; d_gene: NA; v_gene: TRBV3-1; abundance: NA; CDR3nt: TGTGCCAGCAGCCTTGCCCGACGGGCAGGAGATACGCAGTATTTT; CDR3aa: CASSLARRAGDTQYF
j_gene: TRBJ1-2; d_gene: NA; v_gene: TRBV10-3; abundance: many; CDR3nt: TGTGCTTCGTCCTTCATAGGAGGGAACGATGGCTACACCTTC; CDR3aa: CASSFIGGNDGYTF
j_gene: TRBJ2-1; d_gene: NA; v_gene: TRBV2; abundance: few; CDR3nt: TGTGCCAGCAGCCCCAACGGGAACGGAGAGCAGTTCTTC; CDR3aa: CASSPNGNGEQFF
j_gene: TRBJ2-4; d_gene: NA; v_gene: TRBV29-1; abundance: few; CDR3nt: TGCAGCGTTGAATTGGACAGATCGGCCAAAAACATTCAGTACTTC; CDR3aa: CSVELDRSAKNIQYF
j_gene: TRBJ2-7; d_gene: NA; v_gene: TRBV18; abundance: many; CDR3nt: TGTGCCAGCTCACCGCAGGGGAGAGGCTACGAGCAGTACTTC; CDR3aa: CASSPQGRGYEQYF
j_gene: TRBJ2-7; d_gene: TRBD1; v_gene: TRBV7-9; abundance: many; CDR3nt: TGTGCCAGCAGTAACACGGGACAGCGCTCCTACGAGCAGTACTTC; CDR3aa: CASSNTGQRSYEQYF
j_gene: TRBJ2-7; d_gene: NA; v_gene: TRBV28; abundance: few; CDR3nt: TGTGCCAGCAGCTCGTCCCGGGGTACCTACGAGCAGTACTTC; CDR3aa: CASSSSRGTYEQYF
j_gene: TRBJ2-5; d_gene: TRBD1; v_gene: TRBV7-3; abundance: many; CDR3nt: TGCGCCAGCAGCTTGACAGGGGGCGCGGAGACCCAGTACTTC; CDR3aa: CASSLTGGAETQYF
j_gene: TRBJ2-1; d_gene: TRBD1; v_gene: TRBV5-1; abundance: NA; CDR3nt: TGCGCCAGCAGCTTGTGGGACAGGGGGACGGATGAGCAGTTCTTT; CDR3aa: CASSLWDRGTDEQFF
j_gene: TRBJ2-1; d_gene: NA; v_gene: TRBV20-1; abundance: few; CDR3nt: TGCAGTTCTTCGATGAGGCCCCCACTACTCTCCTACAATGAGCAGTTCTTC; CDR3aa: CSSSMRPPLLSYNEQFF
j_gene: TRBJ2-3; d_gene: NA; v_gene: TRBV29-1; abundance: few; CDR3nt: TGCAGCGTCTCCAGAGGGGCTAGTTATGGGGATACGCAGTATTTT; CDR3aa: CSVSRGASYGDTQYF
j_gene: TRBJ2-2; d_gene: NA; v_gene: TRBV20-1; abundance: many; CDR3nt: TGCAGTGCTAGAGGGGGCGGGGAGCTGTTTTTT; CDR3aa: CSARGGGELFF